What follows are 7 T cell receptor beta chains derived from one specimen sequenced in a study of T cells in Graves' hyperthyroidism and ophthalmopathy (dated by TCRdb to 2018 to 2020). Receptor libraries were prepared by multiplex PCR. Sequencing relied on an Illumina HiSeq 2000. Amplification of TCR beta CDR3 regions was carried out from RNA transcripts. The first round of RT-PCR for the TCR CDR3 was performed with the HTBI primer set and the Qiagen OneStep RT-PCR kit. TCRdb took the public reads, trimmed them with fastp at Q25, ran MiXCR for clone calling and kept in-frame beta chains. Merged by CDR3 protein, the rows form single entries marked with the most common genes and DNA. The sample includes some 530,000 distinct CDR3 sequences, with 20% to 25% observed a single time. 45% to 50% of the sample goes to the ten largest clones. The sequencing sample was made of blood. The receptors derive from a woman aged 65 to 85 with Graves' ophthalmopathy.

This clonotype was counted a few times. V gene TRBV7-2 combines with J gene TRBJ2-7, with TRBD2 matching over 11 bases. The J segment lost 7 bases and the V segment lost 1 base, leaving 6 bases of the junction unmatched. Per germline, CDR1 SGHTA and CDR2 FQGNSA. This CDR3 spans 15 amino acids. The CDR3 DNA is TGTGCCAGCAGCTTAGGCCGGACTAGCGGGCAGGAGCAGTACTTC. It translates to CASSLGRTSGQEQYF.

The sample holds many counts of this clonotype. The chain is built from TRBV28 and TRBJ1-1; the D gene is possibly TRBD1 (5 bases). From germline, CDR1 is MDHEN and CDR2 SYDVKM. CDR3 size: 15 residues. Trimming took 4 bases from V and 4 from J, leaving 16 bases between them. The CDR3 bases are TGTGCCAGCAGTTCCTTCGGGGGGTTGGGCACTGAAGCTTTCTTT. Its translation: CASSSFGGLGTEAFF.

This clonotype was picked up a small number of times. Its ends do not fully match the called genes, so a read error is possible. This chain uses TRBV13 with TRBJ1-2; 9 bases line up with TRBD1. Germline loops: CDR1 PRHDT, CDR2 FYEKMQ (reference sequence). This CDR3 has 16 residues. The CDR3 sequence: CASSRQGGQGNYGYTF. Written as DNA, the CDR3 is TGCGCCAGCAGTCGCCAGGGGGGACAGGGCAACTATGGCTACACCTTC.

This clonotype has more than one count but fewer than ten. The chain couples TRBV5-1 to TRBJ2-5; 13 bases map to TRBD2. Germline V lookup: CDR1 SGHRS, CDR2 YFSETQ. V shed 4 bases and J 4 bases; nucleotides not matched to a gene: 7. The CDR3 covers 16 residues. The CDR3 sequence: CASSPGTSGTLETQYF. Written as DNA, the CDR3 is TGCGCCAGCAGCCCGGGGACTAGCGGGACCCTAGAGACCCAGTACTTC. The whole variable domain, remainder taken from reference TRBV5-1 and TRBJ2-5, is KAGVTQTPRYLIKTRGQQVTLSCSPISGHRSVSWYQQTPGQGLQFLFEYFSETQRNKGNFPGRFSGRQFSNSRSEMNVSTLELGDSALYLCASSPGTSGTLETQYFGPGTRLLVL.

This clonotype was detected a few times. This chain links TRBV20-1 with TRBJ2-7; D possibly corresponds to TRBD1 (5 bases). CDR1 is DFQATT, CDR2 SNEGSKA, per germline (reference sequence). V was shortened by 0 bases and J by 5 bases, with 17 bases between the two germline ends. This CDR3 comprises 15 residues. The CDR3 protein is CSARDGGRANNEQYF. The CDR3 DNA sequence: TGCAGTGCTAGAGACGGCGGCAGGGCAAACAACGAGCAGTACTTC.

This clonotype showed up many times. V usage is TRBV3-1 and J usage is TRBJ1-1; 7 positions match TRBD1. The trim removed 1 base at V and 6 bases at J, leaving 8 bases unmatched. Germline V gives CDR1 LGHDT, CDR2 YNNKEL (reference sequence). This CDR3 is 15 amino acids long. The CDR3 DNA reads TGTGCCAGCAGCCAAGGGGGGAGGGGGCGTTCTGAAGCTTTCTTT. This gives the protein CASSQGGRGRSEAFF.

The rearrangement uses TRBV9 and TRBJ2-7, with TRBD1 matching 7 bases. Germline V gene sequence: CDR1 SGDLS, CDR2 YYNGEE. Losses at the gene ends were 4 bases for V and 2 bases for J; bases not matched to a gene: 9. The CDR3 spans 15 residues. The CDR3 loop reads CASSPIPGQTYEQYF. CDR3 bases: TGTGCCAGCAGCCCCATACCGGGACAGACCTACGAGCAGTACTTC.